This entry concerns a single T cell receptor (beta chain). Its specificity is not known. This record comes from a study of T cell responses to AZD1222 COVID-19 vaccine. Study-level points and caveats: Recipients of AZD1222 seropositive at baseline numbered only 5 or 6.

The assay was immunoSEQ multiplex PCR, and TCRdb's table has in-frame clones only and misses some. The data contain more than 150,000 clones, 85% to 95% of them singletons. V lost 4 bases and J 14 bases, leaving 14 bases between the germline ends. Germline V gene sequence: CDR1 DFQATT, CDR2 SNEGSKA (reference sequence). This CDR3 has 10 amino acids. The sequence was collected from an adult who received the AZD1222 COVID-19 vaccine. This sequence joins TRBV20-1 and TRBJ2-5, with D maybe TRBD2 (6 bases). Specimen: peripheral blood, collected 28 days after the second AZD1222 dose. The CDR3 region is CSAIGTVAYF. CDR3 coding DNA: TGCAGTGCTATAGGGACTGTGGCATACTTC.